This entry lists 15 T cell receptor beta chains sequenced from one sample in a study of identical twins. Using its own MiXCR run on the 5' RACE reads, TCRdb lists one record per CDR3 protein. This sample has around 480,000 distinct CDR3 sequences, with approximately 15% found just once. These data were also reused for a study on yellow fever vaccine responses in identical twins.

The sequenced sample was CD4+ T cells sorted from blood. The receptor set was obtained from a woman aged 18-29 years in good health.

This clonotype was observed a few times. The rearrangement links TRBV11-2 to TRBJ2-1, with 13 positions matching TRBD2. Losses at the gene ends were 5 bases for V and 0 bases for J; bases not matched to a gene: 10. CDR1 and CDR2 from the germline V gene are SGHAT and FQNNGV. The CDR3 is made up of 19 amino acids. The CDR3 loop reads CASSLPGLAGTSSYNEQFF. As DNA, the CDR3 is TGTGCCAGCAGCCTCCCGGGACTAGCGGGAACTTCCTCCTACAATGAGCAGTTCTTC.

At least ten counts were recorded for this clonotype. For the CDR3, the DNA is TGCAGTGCTAGAGGGGAGCGGGGCAGCCCCTACGAGCAGTACTTC. It yields the protein CSARGERGSPYEQYF. This chain links TRBV20-1 with TRBJ2-7, with 7 bases lining up with TRBD2. V trimming: 1 base; J trimming: 2 bases; junction bases outside the gene matches: 8. CDR1 and CDR2 from the germline V gene are DFQATT and SNEGSKA (reference sequence). CDR3 length: 15 residues.

The chain recombines TRBV25-1 with TRBJ2-3; perhaps D is TRBD1 or TRBD2 (6 bases each). Germline loops: CDR1 MGHDK, CDR2 SYGVNS. This CDR3 has 15 residues. V was cut by 2 bases and J by 0 bases, with 9 bases left in between. CDR3 nucleotides: TGTGCCAGCAGTGAAACAGGGACTAGCACAGATACGCAGTATTTT. The encoded protein is CASSETGTSTDTQYF.

The chain joins TRBV7-2 to TRBJ2-7, with D perhaps TRBD1 (5 bases). The CDR3 has 14 amino acids. Trimming pared 2 bases from V and 5 bases from J, leaving 13 bases between. CDR1 is SGHTA and CDR2 is FQGNSA in the germline V gene. The CDR3 sequence: CASSLRSFRDEQYF. The CDR3 nucleotides read TGTGCCAGCAGCTTACGGTCCTTCAGGGACGAGCAGTACTTC.

This clonotype was seen a handful of times. This chain uses TRBV4-1 with TRBJ2-7, with 10 bases matching TRBD2. CDR1 and CDR2 (germline): MGHRA, YSYEKL. This CDR3 has 16 residues. V was clipped by 2 bases and J by 2 bases; unmatched bases: 6. CDR3 sequence: CASSQLTGTSAYEQYF. CDR3 coding DNA: TGCGCCAGCAGCCAACTAACTGGGACTAGCGCCTACGAGCAGTACTTC.

V usage is TRBV20-1 and J usage is TRBJ2-2, with TRBD1 matching over 10 bases. V was clipped by 6 bases and J by 5 bases; unmatched bases: 9. Germline V gene sequence: CDR1 DFQATT, CDR2 SNEGSKA (reference sequence). This CDR3 spans 15 amino acids. The CDR3 sequence is CSAPRDRGKTGELFF. CDR3 DNA: TGCAGTGCCCCAAGGGACAGGGGTAAAACCGGGGAGCTGTTTTTT.

In its sample, this clonotype was seen many times. The J gene is TRBJ2-3, the V gene TRBV9, with no clear D. The length of the CDR3 is 15 residues. Trimming shortened V by 0 bases and J by 0 bases, and 8 bases separated the two germline ends. CDR1 is SGDLS and CDR2 is YYNGEE in the germline V gene. In DNA, the CDR3 is TGTGCCAGCAGCGTAGGTGTCTCTAGCACAGATACGCAGTATTTT. Amino acid sequence: CASSVGVSSTDTQYF.

This clonotype was recorded many times. CDR3 nucleotides: TGTGCCAGCAGCCCAAGCGGGGGGGCCGGAATCGGGGAGCTGTTTTTT. It yields the protein CASSPSGGAGIGELFF. This chain connects TRBV9 to TRBJ2-2; TRBD2 matches 10 bases. Per germline, CDR1 SGDLS and CDR2 YYNGEE. The CDR3 length is 16 residues. J gave up 7 bases and V 4 bases, and 10 bases lay outside the gene matches.

This clonotype was detected only a few times. The V gene is TRBV12-3 or TRBV12-4, the J gene TRBJ2-3; TRBD2 is a possible D gene (6 bases). Trimming cost V 4 bases and J 5 bases, with 16 bases left between them. This CDR3 spans 15 amino acids. CDR3 loop: CASSSSGGPIDTQYF. The CDR3 coding sequence is TGTGCCAGCAGTTCGAGCGGAGGGCCTATAGATACGCAGTATTTT.

This chain joins TRBV20-1 and TRBJ1-4; D is perhaps TRBD1 (6 bases). The CDR3 length is 15 residues. Trimming took 3 bases from V and 2 from J, leaving 13 bases between them. Germline CDR1 is DFQATT and CDR2 is SNEGSKA (reference sequence). This CDR3 reads CSARATGFTNEKLFF. CDR3 nucleotide sequence: TGCAGTGCTAGGGCTACAGGGTTCACTAATGAAAAACTGTTTTTT.

This clonotype turned up a few times. The chain carries TRBV12-3 or TRBV12-4 and TRBJ2-5, with D possibly being TRBD2 (7 bases). The CDR3 consists of 15 residues. Trimming took off 3 bases at V and 3 bases at J, with 14 bases between the two ends. The CDR3 protein is CASSFRGGGKETQYF. The CDR3 DNA is TGTGCCAGCAGTTTTCGCGGGGGCGGGAAAGAGACCCAGTACTTC.

In this sample, this clonotype turned up a few times. The chain uses TRBV10-1 and TRBJ2-1; TRBD1 agrees at 10 bases. Germline CDR1 WNHNN, CDR2 SYGVQD (reference sequence). The V gene end was trimmed by 5 bases and the J gene end by 9 bases; junction bases not matched to a gene: 4. The CDR3 is 13 residues long. This chain's CDR3 is CASSRTGGGEQFF. The CDR3 nucleotides read TGCGCCAGCAGTCGGACAGGGGGTGGTGAGCAGTTCTTC.

In nucleotides, the CDR3 is TGCGCCAGCAGCTTTGAACTGAGGGGGGACACTGAAGCTTTCTTT. Translated, it gives CASSFELRGDTEAFF. The rearrangement uses TRBV5-1 and TRBJ1-1, with D perhaps TRBD1 (6 bases). The CDR3 length is 15 residues. Germline CDR1 and CDR2: SGHRS and YFSETQ. Trimming pared 2 bases from V and 3 bases from J, leaving 14 bases between.

The V call is TRBV4-1, the J call TRBJ2-1; the match to TRBD2 covers 11 bases. Germline-derived CDR1 and CDR2 are MGHRA and YSYEKL. CDR3 length equals 15 residues. V gave up 3 bases and J gave up 8 bases; unmatched junction bases: 6. The CDR3 bases are TGCGCCAGCAGCCACATAGCGGGAGGGCCTTATGAGCAGTTCTTC. Protein sequence: CASSHIAGGPYEQFF.

The genes are TRBV19 and TRBJ2-7; 7 bases are shared with TRBD1. The J segment lost 0 bases and the V segment lost 5 bases, leaving 7 bases of the junction unmatched. Germline assignment: CDR1 LNHDA and CDR2 SQIVND (reference sequence). This CDR3 region has 15 residues. CDR3 protein: CASSRDRDYSYEQYF. In DNA form, the CDR3 reads TGTGCCAGTAGTCGCGACAGGGATTACTCCTACGAGCAGTACTTC.